Listed here are 16 T cell receptor beta chains from one sample, sequenced in a study of T cell responses to AZD1222 COVID-19 vaccine. TCRdb keeps only in-frame clones here, not all; method: immunoSEQ multiplex PCR. The sample includes 100,000 to 150,000 clones, about 90% of them seen just once. This specimen consisted of peripheral blood, obtained 28 days after the second AZD1222 dose. These receptors originate from an adult who received the AZD1222 COVID-19 vaccine.

The J gene is TRBJ2-5, the V gene TRBV5-1, with a possible D match to TRBD2 (5 bases). Trimming took off 6 bases at V and 0 bases at J, with 12 bases between the two ends. Germline CDR1 SGHRS, CDR2 YFSETQ. CDR3 length equals 14 residues. The CDR3 coding sequence is TGCGCCAGCACTCTCGGGGTATACCAAGAGACCCAGTACTTC. Its protein is CASTLGVYQETQYF.

V usage is TRBV7-2 and J usage is TRBJ2-3; D remains unclear. CDR1 and CDR2 from the germline V gene are SGHTA and FQGNSA. The CDR3 has 14 residues. Trimming took off 1 base at V and 5 bases at J, with 10 bases between the two ends. The CDR3 bases are TGTGCCAGCAGCTTAGTGCCCCTGGGAGATACGCAGTATTTT. It specifies CASSLVPLGDTQYF.

The chain employs TRBV7-9 and TRBJ2-5; D is perhaps TRBD2 (6 bases). The V gene's germline CDR1 is SEHNR and CDR2 FQNEAQ (reference sequence). Trimming shortened V by 6 bases and J by 5 bases, and 16 bases separated the two germline ends. The CDR3 spans 14 residues. The CDR3 here is CASSAVGRRETQYF. Here the CDR3 DNA reads TGTGCCAGCAGTGCCGTTGGGAGGAGGGAGACCCAGTACTTC.

This clone was seen only once. The chain combines TRBV7-9 with TRBJ1-2; possibly TRBD1 for D (5 bases). This CDR3 contains 16 residues. V lost 10 bases and J lost 0, with 21 bases in between. In germline, CDR1 is SEHNR, CDR2 FQNEAQ (reference sequence). The CDR3 sequence is CATSQAPGLTNYGYTF. CDR3 nucleotide sequence: TGTGCCACCTCGCAGGCACCAGGGCTAACTAACTATGGCTACACCTTC.

The chain carries TRBV7-2 and TRBJ1-1; no clear D gene. The CDR3 has 13 amino acids. With 1 base removed from V and 1 base from J, the gap between germline ends came to 4 bases. Germline CDR1 and CDR2: SGHTA and FQGNSA. CDR3 protein: CASSLEQNTEAFF. The CDR3 nucleotides read TGTGCCAGCAGCTTAGAGCAGAACACTGAAGCTTTCTTT.

The chain couples TRBV2 to TRBJ2-2; D might be TRBD1 (5 bases). The length of the CDR3 is 13 residues. V lost 7 bases, J lost 4 bases, and 10 bases lay in between. In germline, CDR1 is SNHLY, CDR2 FYNNEI. CDR3 sequence: CASNSRATGELFF. CDR3 DNA sequence: TGTGCCAGCAATTCCAGGGCCACCGGGGAGCTGTTTTTT.

This sequence joins TRBV27 and TRBJ1-1; no clear D. The CDR3 is made up of 13 amino acids. V was cut by 3 bases and J by 3 bases, with 8 bases left in between. CDR1 and CDR2 from the germline V gene are MNHEY and SMNVEV (reference sequence). Here the CDR3 reads CASSFGRYTEAFF. DNA of the CDR3: TGTGCCAGCAGTTTCGGCAGGTACACTGAAGCTTTCTTT.

V is TRBV6-5 and J is TRBJ2-7, with D possibly TRBD2 on 5 matching bases. The germline gives CDR1 MNHEY, CDR2 SVGAGI. The CDR3 extends over 14 amino acids. The V gene lost 6 bases and the J gene lost 0 bases, with 12 bases spanning the gap. CDR3 sequence (DNA): TGTGCCAGCAGGCCGGGAACAAACTCCTACGAGCAGTACGTC. This sequence encodes CASRPGTNSYEQYV.

The gene calls are TRBV3-1 (or the pseudogene TRBV3-2) and TRBJ1-2; 7 nucleotides agree with TRBD1. Trimming cost V 6 bases and J 8 bases; bases outside gene matches: 12. The CDR3 extends over 14 amino acids. The V gene's germline CDR1 is LGHDT and CDR2 YNNKEL (reference sequence). CDR3 DNA: TGTGCCAGCAGTGAAGCGACAGGGTCTAGCGGCTACACCTTC. This encodes CASSEATGSSGYTF.

This clone was observed a single time. The chain uses TRBV12-3 or TRBV12-4 and TRBJ2-3; D is possibly TRBD2 (6 bases). This CDR3 spans 13 amino acids. V was pared by 6 bases and J by 4 bases, with 11 bases between. The CDR3 DNA reads TGTGCCAGCAGGGGAGGCGGCCCAGATACGCAGTATTTT. Translating gives CASRGGGPDTQYF.

This clone was observed once. The genes are TRBV7-3 and TRBJ1-1, with D maybe TRBD1 (5 bases). CDR1 and CDR2 (germline): SGHTA, FQGTGA. Trimming removed 6 bases at V and 5 bases at J, with 13 bases between. This CDR3 has 13 amino acids. The CDR3 spells CASSWTGGTEAFF. CDR3 sequence (DNA): TGTGCCAGCAGTTGGACGGGGGGAACTGAAGCTTTCTTT.

The V gene is TRBV3-1 (or the pseudogene TRBV3-2), the J gene TRBJ1-2; D gene ambiguous. From germline, CDR1 is LGHDT and CDR2 YNNKEL (reference sequence). There are 13 residues in the CDR3. Trimming left V 3 bases short and J 7 bases short, with 12 bases between. The chain's CDR3 is CASSQMIGRGYTF. The CDR3 DNA sequence: TGTGCCAGCAGCCAGATGATAGGCCGTGGCTACACCTTC.

Note on this clone: No conserved phenylalanine or tryptophan ends this CDR3, so it is likely a read error. The limits of the CDR3 on the DNA are not certain, so only TCRdb's listed CDR3 is given. V and J are TRBV29-1 and TRBJ1-2. The CDR3 numbers 12 amino acids, ends counted. Per germline, CDR1 SQVTM and CDR2 ANQGSEA. The CDR3 loop is CSVDQGGDRAVL.

V is TRBV14 and J is TRBJ2-4; D is perhaps TRBD2 (5 bases). V lost 4 bases and J 8 bases, leaving 18 bases between the germline ends. The CDR3 length is 15 residues. CDR1 is SGHDN and CDR2 is FVKESK in the germline V gene. CDR3 DNA: TGTGCCAGCAGCCGCCGACCCCCCCCCGGGGACATTCAGTACTTC. Amino acids: CASSRRPPPGDIQYF. Filled out from reference TRBV14 and TRBJ2-4, the complete variable domain reads EAGVTQFPSHSVIEKGQTVTLRCDPISGHDNLYWYRRVMGKEIKFLLHFVKESKQDESGMPNNRFLAERTGGTYSTLKVQPAELEDSGVYFCASSRRPPPGDIQYFGAGTRLSVL.

The chain carries TRBV7-9 and TRBJ2-3, with no clear D. Germline CDR1 is SEHNR and CDR2 is FQNEAQ (reference sequence). V was pared by 5 bases and J by 0 bases, with 12 bases between. This CDR3 comprises 15 residues. The DNA for the CDR3 is TGTGCCAGCAGCCCCGGGCCTTCAAGCACAGATACGCAGTATTTT. As protein: CASSPGPSSTDTQYF.

The J gene is TRBJ1-1, the V gene TRBV30; no definite D call. The CDR3 is made up of 13 amino acids. CDR1 is GTSNPN, CDR2 SVGIG, per germline (reference sequence). Trimming stripped 3 bases from V and 0 bases from J, with 8 bases between. The CDR3 loop is CAWSLAMNTEAFF. The CDR3 nucleotides read TGTGCCTGGAGCCTCGCCATGAACACTGAAGCTTTCTTT.